This paragraph covers one T cell receptor (beta chain) sequence. This clonotype occurred many times. Its antigen specificity is not known. Per-base qualities were not stored, and no clone one base away is much larger. CDR3 length: 17 amino acids, cysteine to phenylalanine. Only CDR3 DNA remains: 51 bases, in frame from the first base. CDR1 and CDR2, per the germline V gene (reference sequence), are SEHNR and FQNEAQ. V was cut back by 4 bases and J by 0 bases, leaving a gap of 18 bases between them. These data originate in a study of molecular identifiers for immune sequencing clone quantification (dated by TCRdb to the late 2010s). Regarding the research as a whole: For a replicate experiment, the RNA from either about 20,000 or 100,000 naive CD8 T cells was divided into five aliquots, and four of those aliquots went on to sequencing. The study was a methods study using CD8 T cells to benchmark molecular-identifier clustering-based TCR repertoire sequencing (MIDCIRS) and TCR RNA copy counting.

General conclusions and limits of the study: In CMV-specific effector cells, clones with more than 20 RNA copies contained over 97% of molecules, whereas in naive cells such clones contained under 1% of molecules. The naive libraries included spiked-in Jurkat TCR RNA (around 9 copies' worth), and this Jurkat TCR RNA is not part of the donor repertoire. Identical TCR molecules sharing a barcode could cause highly expanded clone sizes to be underestimated. Modeling gave approximately 3 recovered TCR RNA copies per cell versus approximately 10 by digital PCR, implying approximately 32% capture efficiency. When barcode sub-clustering was omitted, TCR diversity was inflated by chimeric consensus sequences, with chimeras reaching as high as 47%. Spiked-in Jurkat TCR RNA equivalent to a single cell was reported to be detectable even among more than 900,000 naive CD8 T cells.

The protocol used for the library was PCR. Sequenced on a NextSeq 500. Bulk TCR libraries were prepared as previously described, using TCR primers listed in Table S5. Purification of total RNA was performed with the Qiagen AllPrep DNA/RNA kit. Before analysis, reads from multiple sequencing runs of one library were combined. Turning to the authors' computational methods: Reads were retained only if the reads had an exact TCR constant sequence, and the retained reads were trimmed to 150 nt and grouped according to their 12-nt molecular barcodes. Reads in each barcode group were sub-clustered using a 15% Levenshtein threshold, and a quality-weighted consensus sequence was built for each RNA molecule. Non-functional sequences were discarded, and so were lower-count sequences lying one edit away from another sequence. Based on a fit of two negative binomial distributions, barcode sub-clusters having less than 20% of the maximum read count were discarded. TCRdb reprocessing: public reads trimmed at Q25 with fastp, clones called with MiXCR, in-frame beta chains kept. Entries that share a CDR3 protein sequence are merged under the most common genes and DNA. TCRdb's processing, not the study's, gives the V and J calls here. The sample table contains around 460,000 distinct CDR3 sequences; only one count was recorded for about 26% of them. The ten largest clones take up just over 0.75% of the sample.

Libraries of naive CD8 T cells were built from anywhere between about 17,000 and 1,000,000 sorted cells, with 10%, 30% or 50% of the purified RNA used. On a BD FACSAria II, naive CD8 T cells were FACS-sorted as CD8+CD4-CCR7+CD45RA+ and collected into RLT Plus buffer. Approximately 9 TCR copies' worth of Jurkat RNA were spiked into roughly 17,000-1,100,000 naive CD8 T cell samples to test detection sensitivity. CD8 T cells were enriched using RosetteSep CD8+ T Cell Enrichment Cocktail and Ficoll-Paque, and the enriched cells then underwent ACK red cell lysis. This clonotype was obtained from a human donor in good health. Some libraries in this study had Jurkat cell RNA spiked in. Sequenced input: naive CD8+ T cells from blood, with Jurkat cell RNA spiked in. Interpreted using the paper, the cell subset or site label stands for: FACS-sorted CD8+CD4-CCR7+CD45RA+ naive T cells. Recombination connected TRBV7-9 to TRBJ1-1, with the D gene not clear enough to name. The DNA reads TGTGCCAGCAGCTCGGCAGGAGGCGGAGAAATGAACACTGAAGCTTTCTTT. Its product reads: CASSSAGGGEMNTEAFF.